This T cell receptor (beta chain) is from a study of blood T cell repertoires in COVID-19. Study-wide background: Acute and convalescent COVID-19 samples came from the United States, Italy and Spain. The analysed material was cDNA or gDNA that came from T cells, B-cell-depleted T cells, or PBMCs.

How the authors handled the data: By means of reference gene primer amplification, nucleated cell counts were estimated. The repertoire was sequenced with immunoSEQ multiplex PCR; TCRdb's copy has only in-frame clones and lacks some. The V and J calls and the clone size are those of that table, but D and trimming were determined from the DNA. The sample has 110,000 to 150,000 clones, about four fifths seen once. CDR3 length: 15 amino acids. Germline CDR1 and CDR2: LGHDT and YNNKEL (reference sequence). The trim removed 4 bases at V and 3 bases at J, leaving 6 bases unmatched. The chain uses TRBV3-1 (or the pseudogene TRBV3-2) and TRBJ2-7, with 10 bases identical to TRBD1. The TCR comes from a man aged 70-80 years who had recovered from COVID-19. Sequenced sample: peripheral blood. This chain's CDR3 is CASSLGGQGLYEQYF. The DNA of the CDR3 is TGTGCCAGCAGCCTAGGGGGACAGGGGCTCTACGAGCAGTACTTC.